Given below is one T cell receptor beta chain in context. Its antigen remains unidentified. This CDR3 comprises 14 residues. This sample was taken from a study of T cells expressing NK-cell markers. Study background: The eight sequenced donors comprised seven who were HCMV-seropositive and one who was seronegative. Study-level points and caveats: HCMV specificity of expanded NKG2C+ T cell clones remained unclear.

TCRdb reprocessed the 5' RACE reads and reports one entry per CDR3 protein, with no DNA. The sample table includes about 380,000 distinct CDR3 sequences. Sequences were obtained from blood T cells: a sorted CD56 or NKG2C T cell subset, CD4+ or CD8+ T cells, or bulk PBMC T cells (not recorded which). The chain has TRBV12-3 or TRBV12-4 and TRBJ1-1; with no DNA, the TCRdb D assignment of TRBD1 cannot be verified. The sequence was collected from a man aged 18-69 years in good health. CDR3: CASNPPGGATKAFF.